These 17 T cell receptor beta chains share one sample of origin, sequenced in a study of T cell repertoires and HLA-DP antigens. Method: immunoSEQ multiplex PCR; TCRdb's copy keeps in-frame clones and lacks some. The sample includes over 60,000 clones, around 80% of them seen just once. Their specific antigens are unknown. Sequencing was performed on CD4+ T cells from PBMCs. These receptors came from a man aged 55-75 years in good health and CMV-seronegative.

The chain uses TRBV1 and TRBJ1-1. TRBV1 is an annotated pseudogene. This CDR3 contains 16 residues. CDR3 in amino acids: CTSSHPGGGGSTEAFF. The DNA of the CDR3 is TGCACCAGCAGCCACCCCGGGGGGGGTGGGAGCACTGAAGCTTTCTTT.

This clone was observed a few times. This clone may be a read error of a much larger clone one base away. The identical CDR3 is also encoded by other nucleotide sequences in the sample. The chain couples TRBV6-5 to TRBJ1-1; 7 bases match TRBD1. With 4 bases clipped from V and 1 base from J, the junction kept 3 bases outside the gene matches. The CDR3 sequence is 14 residues long. Germline values: CDR1 MNHEY, CDR2 SVGAGI. In DNA, the CDR3 is TGTGCCAGCAGTTGGGACAGAAAGAACACTGAAGCTTTCTTT. It is translated as CASSWDRKNTEAFF.

Concerning this clone: Different DNA sequences within this sample yield the same CDR3. The J gene is TRBJ2-3, the V gene TRBV2, with a possible D match to TRBD1 (5 bases). V lost 7 bases, J lost 0 bases, and 8 bases lay in between. The CDR3 contains 13 residues. The germline CDR1 and CDR2 sequences are SNHLY and FYNNEI. The CDR3 region has the DNA TGTGCCAGCACAAGGGGCAGCACAGATACGCAGTATTTT. Translated, it gives CASTRGSTDTQYF.

The chain carries TRBV10-3 and TRBJ2-2; weak D call: TRBD1 (5 bases). The CDR3 is 14 residues long. Trimming pared 8 bases from V and 5 bases from J, leaving 15 bases between. Germline V gene sequence: CDR1 ENHRY, CDR2 SYGVKD. CDR3 nucleotides: TGTGCCATCGGGCAGGAAAGGGGTACCGGGGAGCTGTTTTTT. It encodes CAIGQERGTGELFF.

The chain uses TRBV11-2 and TRBJ2-3, with 9 bases fitting TRBD1. CDR1 and CDR2 from the germline V gene are SGHAT and FQNNGV. V trimming: 5 bases; J trimming: 1 base; junction bases outside the gene matches: 4. The CDR3 consists of 15 residues. The chain's CDR3 is CASSRGQGGTDTQYF. CDR3 nucleotides: TGTGCCAGCAGCCGGGGACAGGGTGGCACAGATACGCAGTATTTT. Full variable domain (rest looked up from reference TRBV11-2 and TRBJ2-3): EAGVAQSPRYKIIEKRQSVAFWCNPISGHATLYWYQQILGQGPKLLIQFQNNGVVDDSQLPKDRFSAERLKGVDSTLKIQPAKLEDSAVYLCASSRGQGGTDTQYFGPGTRLTVL.

This clone turned up a few times. This chain uses TRBV2 with TRBJ1-1; D may be TRBD1 (6 bases). This CDR3 has 14 amino acids. Germline CDR1 SNHLY, CDR2 FYNNEI. Trimming shortened V by 6 bases and J by 4 bases, and 15 bases separated the two germline ends. Here the CDR3 reads CASRGGNRGTEAFF. CDR3 sequence (DNA): TGTGCCAGCAGGGGGGGCAACCGAGGCACTGAAGCTTTCTTT.

This clone has only one observation. The J gene is TRBJ1-4, the V gene TRBV4-1; the D is unclear. Trimming shortened V by 3 bases and J by 4 bases, and 24 bases separated the two germline ends. Germline CDR1 and CDR2: MGHRA and YSYEKL. The CDR3 sequence is 19 residues long. The CDR3 DNA is TGCGCCAGCAGCCAGATAAGTACCGCCAAACCAAAGCGTAATGAAAAACTGTTTTTT. The encoded protein is CASSQISTAKPKRNEKLFF.

The genes are TRBV9 and TRBJ2-2, with TRBD2 matching 7 bases. After removal of 0 bases from V and 2 bases from J, the junction contained 4 bases not matched to a gene. CDR3 length: 16 amino acids. Looked up from germline, CDR1 is SGDLS and CDR2 is YYNGEE. As DNA, the CDR3 is TGTGCCAGCAGCGTAGAGGGAGGGAGTAACACCGGGGAGCTGTTTTTT. Its translation: CASSVEGGSNTGELFF.

This clone was observed once. This CDR3 is CASSARTSGRQETQYF. Here the CDR3 DNA reads TGTGCCAGCAGCGCCCGGACTAGCGGGCGCCAAGAGACCCAGTACTTC. V usage is TRBV7-2 and J usage is TRBJ2-5, with 11 nucleotides matching TRBD2. Germline V gene sequence: CDR1 SGHTA, CDR2 FQGNSA. CDR3 length: 16 amino acids. The junction had 6 bases not matched to a gene; V was cut back by 5 bases and J by 1 base.

The chain couples TRBV6-5 to TRBJ2-1; TRBD1 is a possible D gene (5 bases). The germline V gene has CDR1 MNHEY and CDR2 SVGAGI. V gave up 5 bases and J gave up 0 bases, with 11 bases separating them. The CDR3 has 15 amino acids. The CDR3 DNA is TGTGCCAGCAGTCGACAGAGCTACTCCTACAATGAGCAGTTCTTC. It codes for CASSRQSYSYNEQFF.

The chain couples TRBV5-1 to TRBJ2-5; D is ambiguous. V was cut by 8 bases and J by 1 base, with 15 bases left in between. The CDR3 loop spans 14 amino acids. CDR1 SGHRS and CDR2 YFSETQ come from the germline V gene. DNA of the CDR3: TGCGCCAGTACCCCGAGCGAAACCCAAGAGACCCAGTACTTC. Amino acid sequence: CASTPSETQETQYF.

The genes are TRBV6-5 and TRBJ2-7, with a weak D call TRBD1 (6 bases). The V end lost 4 bases, the J end lost 7 bases, and 11 bases lay between the germline ends. CDR1 and CDR2 from the germline V gene are MNHEY and SVGAGI. The CDR3 extends over 12 amino acids. The CDR3 sequence is CASSLGQGEQYF. The CDR3 DNA reads TGTGCCAGCAGTTTAGGCCAGGGGGAGCAGTACTTC.

In this sample, this clone turned up a few times. The chain recombines TRBV9 with TRBJ2-7, with TRBD1 identical over 12 bases. CDR3 length: 15 residues. Per the germline V gene, CDR1 is SGDLS and CDR2 is YYNGEE. V dropped 10 bases and J dropped 2; count of bases not matched to a gene: 10. The DNA of the CDR3 is TGTGCCCCACTGAAGAGGGACAGGGGGCCCTACGAGCAGTACTTC. Protein sequence: CAPLKRDRGPYEQYF. The full variable domain, completed using reference TRBV9 and TRBJ2-7, is DSGVTQTPKHLITATGQRVTLRCSPRSGDLSVYWYQQSLDQGLQFLIQYYNGEERAKGNILERFSAQQFPDLHSELNLSSLELGDSALYFCAPLKRDRGPYEQYFGPGTRLTVT.

The V call is TRBV9, the J call TRBJ1-1; 10 nucleotides line up with TRBD1. Germline V gene data show CDR1 as SGDLS and CDR2 as YYNGEE. The ends lost 0 bases at V and 1 base at J; junction bases unmatched: 9. This CDR3 contains 18 residues. The DNA for the CDR3 is TGTGCCAGCAGCGTAGTGAGGGGACAGGGGAGGGGGAACACTGAAGCTTTCTTT. This codes for CASSVVRGQGRGNTEAFF. The variable domain in full, with the rest retrieved from reference TRBV9 and TRBJ1-1, is DSGVTQTPKHLITATGQRVTLRCSPRSGDLSVYWYQQSLDQGLQFLIQYYNGEERAKGNILERFSAQQFPDLHSELNLSSLELGDSALYFCASSVVRGQGRGNTEAFFGQGTRLTVV.

As regards this clone: Other DNA sequences of this sample code for an identical CDR3. V usage is TRBV7-8 and J usage is TRBJ1-2; unclear D gene. Trimming shortened V by 1 base and J by 2 bases, and 8 bases separated the two germline ends. The CDR3 is 14 residues long. Germline values: CDR1 SGHVS, CDR2 FQNEAQ. This CDR3 is CASSLEGGNYGYTF. The CDR3, as DNA: TGTGCCAGCAGCTTAGAAGGCGGGAACTATGGCTACACCTTC.

The table lists this clone with a count of one. The chain couples TRBV7-2 to TRBJ2-3, with 10 bases identical to TRBD2. Germline CDR1 SGHTA, CDR2 FQGNSA. The CDR3 has 17 residues. J gave up 5 bases and V 2 bases, and 10 bases lay outside the gene matches. The CDR3 reads CASSLTGTSVRGDTQYF. The CDR3 bases are TGTGCCAGCAGCTTAACCGGGACTAGCGTTAGGGGAGATACGCAGTATTTT.

The V gene is TRBV7-2, the J gene TRBJ2-3; 13 bases align to TRBD2. The CDR3 is 16 amino acids. Germline V gene sequence: CDR1 SGHTA, CDR2 FQGNSA. J lost 6 bases, V lost 5 bases, and 8 bases had no gene match. The CDR3 DNA sequence: TGTGCCAGCAGCCCCACTAGCGGGAGGGTGTGGGATACGCAGTATTTT. It is translated as CASSPTSGRVWDTQYF. Combining the CDR3 with reference TRBV7-2 and TRBJ2-3 gives the whole variable domain GAGVSQSPSNKVTEKGKDVELRCDPISGHTALYWYRQSLGQGLEFLIYFQGNSAPDKSGLPSDRFSAERTGGSVSTLTIQRTQQEDSAVYLCASSPTSGRVWDTQYFGPGTRLTVL.